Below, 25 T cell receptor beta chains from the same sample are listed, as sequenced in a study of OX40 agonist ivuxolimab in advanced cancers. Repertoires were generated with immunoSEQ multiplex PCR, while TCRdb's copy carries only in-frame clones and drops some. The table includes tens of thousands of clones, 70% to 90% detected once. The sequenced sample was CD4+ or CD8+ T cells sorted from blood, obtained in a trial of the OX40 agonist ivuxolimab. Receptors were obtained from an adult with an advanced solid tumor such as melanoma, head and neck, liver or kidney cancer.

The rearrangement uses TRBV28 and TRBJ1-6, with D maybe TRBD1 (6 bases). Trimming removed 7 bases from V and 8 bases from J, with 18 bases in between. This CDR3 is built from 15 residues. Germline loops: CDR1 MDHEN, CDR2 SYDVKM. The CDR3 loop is CASTTPEAGDSPLHF. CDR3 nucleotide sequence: TGTGCCAGCACCACCCCCGAGGCAGGGGATTCACCCCTCCACTTT.

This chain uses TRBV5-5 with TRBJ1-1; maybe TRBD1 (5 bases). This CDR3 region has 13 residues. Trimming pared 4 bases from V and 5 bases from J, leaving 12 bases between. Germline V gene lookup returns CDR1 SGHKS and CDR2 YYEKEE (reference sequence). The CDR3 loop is CASSPPTETEAFF. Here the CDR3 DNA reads TGTGCCAGCAGCCCTCCGACAGAGACTGAAGCTTTCTTT.

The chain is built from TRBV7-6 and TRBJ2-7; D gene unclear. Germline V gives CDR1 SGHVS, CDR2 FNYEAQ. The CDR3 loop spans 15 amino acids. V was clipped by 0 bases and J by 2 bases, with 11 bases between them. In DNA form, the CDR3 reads TGTGCCAGCAGCTTAGCGCCAATAAACACCTACGAGCAGTACTTC. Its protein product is CASSLAPINTYEQYF.

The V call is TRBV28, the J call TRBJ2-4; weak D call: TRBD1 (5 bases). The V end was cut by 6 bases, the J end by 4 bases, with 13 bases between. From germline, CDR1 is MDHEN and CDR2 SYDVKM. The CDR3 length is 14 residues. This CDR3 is CASSPDSPKNIQYF. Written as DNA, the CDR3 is TGTGCCAGCAGCCCCGACAGTCCAAAAAACATTCAGTACTTC.

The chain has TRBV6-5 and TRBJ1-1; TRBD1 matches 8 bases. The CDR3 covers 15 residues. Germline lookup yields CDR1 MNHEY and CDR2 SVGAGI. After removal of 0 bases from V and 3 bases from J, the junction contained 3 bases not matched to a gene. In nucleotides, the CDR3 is TGTGCCAGCAGTTACTCCACAGGGGGTCACACTGAAGCTTTCTTT. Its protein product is CASSYSTGGHTEAFF.

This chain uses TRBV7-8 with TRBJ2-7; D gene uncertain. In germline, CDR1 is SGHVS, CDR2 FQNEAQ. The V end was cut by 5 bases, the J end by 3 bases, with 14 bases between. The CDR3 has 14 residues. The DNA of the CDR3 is TGTGCCAGCAGCCCCTCAGGTGGTGGCTACGAGCAGTACTTC. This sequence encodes CASSPSGGGYEQYF.

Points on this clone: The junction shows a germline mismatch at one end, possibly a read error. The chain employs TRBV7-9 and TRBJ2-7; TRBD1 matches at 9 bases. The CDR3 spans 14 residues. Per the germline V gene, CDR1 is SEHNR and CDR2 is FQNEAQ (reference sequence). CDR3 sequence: CASSFGQGFYEQYF. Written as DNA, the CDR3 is TGTGCTAGCAGCTTTGGACAGGGGTTCTACGAGCAGTACTTC.

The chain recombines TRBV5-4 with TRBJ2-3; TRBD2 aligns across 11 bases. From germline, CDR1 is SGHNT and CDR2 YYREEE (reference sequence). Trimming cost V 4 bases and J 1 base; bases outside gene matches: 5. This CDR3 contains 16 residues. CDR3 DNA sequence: TGTGCCAGCAGCGGACCTAGCGGGGGGCGCACAGATACGCAGTATTTT. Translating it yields CASSGPSGGRTDTQYF. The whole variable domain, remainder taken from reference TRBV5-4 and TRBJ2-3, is ETGVTQSPTHLIKTRGQQVTLRCSSQSGHNTVSWYQQALGQGPQFIFQYYREEENGRGNFPPRFSGLQFPNYSSELNVNALELDDSALYLCASSGPSGGRTDTQYFGPGTRLTVL.

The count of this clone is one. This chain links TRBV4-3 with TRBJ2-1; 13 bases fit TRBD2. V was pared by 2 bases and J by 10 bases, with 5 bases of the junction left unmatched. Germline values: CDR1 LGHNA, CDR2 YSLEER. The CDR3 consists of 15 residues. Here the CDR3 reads CASSQTSGGAIEQFF. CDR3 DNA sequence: TGCGCCAGCAGCCAAACTAGCGGGGGGGCTATCGAGCAGTTCTTC.

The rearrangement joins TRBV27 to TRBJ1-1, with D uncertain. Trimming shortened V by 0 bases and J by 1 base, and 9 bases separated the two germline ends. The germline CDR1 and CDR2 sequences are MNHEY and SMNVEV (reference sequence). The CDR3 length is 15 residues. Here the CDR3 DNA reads TGTGCCAGCAGTTTATCTGCGGTATCGAACACTGAAGCTTTCTTT. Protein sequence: CASSLSAVSNTEAFF.

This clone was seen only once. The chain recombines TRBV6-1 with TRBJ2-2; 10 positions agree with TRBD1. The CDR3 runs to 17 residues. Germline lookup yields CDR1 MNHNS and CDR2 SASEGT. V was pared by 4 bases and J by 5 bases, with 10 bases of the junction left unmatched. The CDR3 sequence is CASSATGGWSVTGELFF. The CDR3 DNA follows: TGTGCCAGCAGTGCGACAGGGGGCTGGTCGGTGACCGGGGAGCTGTTTTTT.

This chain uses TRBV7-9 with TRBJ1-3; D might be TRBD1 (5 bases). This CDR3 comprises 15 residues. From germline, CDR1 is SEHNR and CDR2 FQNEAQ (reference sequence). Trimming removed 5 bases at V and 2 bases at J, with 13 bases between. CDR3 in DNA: TGTGCCAGCAGCGCATTGGACATCGCTGGAAACACCATATATTTT. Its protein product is CASSALDIAGNTIYF.

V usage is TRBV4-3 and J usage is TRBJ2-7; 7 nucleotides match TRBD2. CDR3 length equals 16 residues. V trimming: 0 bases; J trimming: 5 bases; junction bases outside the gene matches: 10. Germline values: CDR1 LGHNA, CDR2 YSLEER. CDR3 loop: CASSQDRGGLIHEQYF. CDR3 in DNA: TGCGCCAGCAGCCAAGATCGGGGAGGGTTAATCCACGAGCAGTACTTC.

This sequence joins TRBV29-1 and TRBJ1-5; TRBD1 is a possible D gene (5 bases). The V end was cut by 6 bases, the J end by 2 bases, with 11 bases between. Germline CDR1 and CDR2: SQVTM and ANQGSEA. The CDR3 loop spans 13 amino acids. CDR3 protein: CSVETGGNQPQHF. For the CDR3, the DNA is TGCAGCGTCGAGACGGGGGGCAATCAGCCCCAGCATTTT.

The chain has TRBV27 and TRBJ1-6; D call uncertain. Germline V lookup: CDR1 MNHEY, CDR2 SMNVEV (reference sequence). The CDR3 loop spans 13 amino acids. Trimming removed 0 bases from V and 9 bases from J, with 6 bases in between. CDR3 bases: TGTGCCAGCAGTTTATCTAGCCCTTCACCCCTCCACTTT. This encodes CASSLSSPSPLHF.

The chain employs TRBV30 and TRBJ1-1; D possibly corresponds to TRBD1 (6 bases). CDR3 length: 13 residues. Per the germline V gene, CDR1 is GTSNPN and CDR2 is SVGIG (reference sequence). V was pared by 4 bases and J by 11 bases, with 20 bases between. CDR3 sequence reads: CAWNLEQGREAFF. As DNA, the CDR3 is TGTGCCTGGAACCTAGAACAGGGCCGGGAGGCTTTCTTT.

The CDR3 reads CASGGNTGELFF. CDR3 sequence (DNA): TGTGCCAGCGGCGGAAACACCGGGGAGCTGTTTTTT. The gene calls are TRBV19 and TRBJ2-2; no clear D. Per germline, CDR1 LNHDA and CDR2 SQIVND (reference sequence). The V gene lost 9 bases and the J gene lost 2 bases, with 7 bases spanning the gap. This CDR3 contains 12 residues. Drawing the rest from reference TRBV19 and TRBJ2-2, the complete variable domain is DGGITQSPKYLFRKEGQNVTLSCEQNLNHDAMYWYRQDPGQGLRLIYYSQIVNDFQKGDIAEGYSVSREKKESFPLTVTSAQKNPTAFYLCASGGNTGELFFGEGSRLTVL.

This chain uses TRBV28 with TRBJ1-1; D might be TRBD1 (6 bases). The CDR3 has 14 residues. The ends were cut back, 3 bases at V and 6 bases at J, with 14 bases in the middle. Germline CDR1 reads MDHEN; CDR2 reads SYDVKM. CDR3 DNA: TGTGCCAGCAGTTTGGGGCCTTCAGGGGCTGAAGCTTTCTTT. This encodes CASSLGPSGAEAFF.

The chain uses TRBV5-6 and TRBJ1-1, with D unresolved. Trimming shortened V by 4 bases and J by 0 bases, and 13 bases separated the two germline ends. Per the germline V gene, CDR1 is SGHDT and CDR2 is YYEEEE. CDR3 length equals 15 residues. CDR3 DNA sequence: TGTGCCAGCAGCCCGGGGTGGGGAATGAACACTGAAGCTTTCTTT. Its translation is CASSPGWGMNTEAFF.

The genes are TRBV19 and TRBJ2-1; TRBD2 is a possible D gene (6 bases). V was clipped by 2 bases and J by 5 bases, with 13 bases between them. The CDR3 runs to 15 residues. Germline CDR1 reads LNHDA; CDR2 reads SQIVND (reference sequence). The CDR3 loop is CASSILSGLHNEQFF. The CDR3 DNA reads TGTGCCAGTAGTATATTAAGCGGGTTGCACAATGAGCAGTTCTTC.

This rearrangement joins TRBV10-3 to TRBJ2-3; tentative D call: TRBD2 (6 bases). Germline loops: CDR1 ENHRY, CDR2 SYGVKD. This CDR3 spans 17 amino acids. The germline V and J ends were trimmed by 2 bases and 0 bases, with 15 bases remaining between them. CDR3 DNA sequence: TGTGCCATCAGTGAGGGAGGGGTCGGATCTAGCACAGATACGCAGTATTTT. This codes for CAISEGGVGSSTDTQYF.

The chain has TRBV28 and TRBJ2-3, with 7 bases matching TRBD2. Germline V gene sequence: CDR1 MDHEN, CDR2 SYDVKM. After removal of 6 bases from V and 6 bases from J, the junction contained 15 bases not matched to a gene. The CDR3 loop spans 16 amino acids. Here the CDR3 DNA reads TGTGCCAGCAGCTTCAGGGACTACCCTGAATCGGATACGCAGTATTTT. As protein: CASSFRDYPESDTQYF.

CDR3: CATGPWDNSPLHF. The DNA of the CDR3 is TGTGCCACCGGCCCGTGGGATAATTCACCCCTCCACTTT. The rearrangement links TRBV27 to TRBJ1-6; no firm D call. The V end was cut by 10 bases, the J end by 5 bases, with 12 bases between. CDR1 is MNHEY, CDR2 SMNVEV, per germline (reference sequence). CDR3 length: 13 residues.

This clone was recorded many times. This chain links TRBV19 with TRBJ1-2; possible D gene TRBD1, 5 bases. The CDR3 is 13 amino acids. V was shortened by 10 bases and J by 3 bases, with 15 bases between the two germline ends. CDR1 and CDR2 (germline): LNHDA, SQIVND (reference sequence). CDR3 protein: CATLEGSYYGYTF. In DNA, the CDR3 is TGTGCCACCCTTGAGGGGAGTTACTATGGCTACACCTTC.

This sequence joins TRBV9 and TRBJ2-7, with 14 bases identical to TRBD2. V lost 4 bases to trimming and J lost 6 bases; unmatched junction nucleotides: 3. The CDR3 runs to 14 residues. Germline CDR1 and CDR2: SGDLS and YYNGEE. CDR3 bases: TGTGCCAGCAGCCTAGGACTAGCGGGGGGCGAGCAGTACTTC. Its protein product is CASSLGLAGGEQYF.